This T cell receptor (beta chain) was retrieved from a study of Ad26.COV2.S vaccination and SARS-CoV-2 variants. Study observations and caveats: Breadth measured for non-spike TCRs was similar across vaccine and placebo recipients. Possible underestimation of total T cell responses by the TCR breadth and depth analyses was noted.

Repertoires were generated with immunoSEQ multiplex PCR, while TCRdb's copy carries only in-frame clones and drops some. The table has a few hundred thousand clones, roughly 90% seen once. Treatment reported: roughly 18 received Ad26.COV2.S at low or high dose, single or two shots; 5 received placebo; per-sample allocation not given. At day 63 after the first vaccine or placebo injection, samples were drawn. As for this clone: Its antigen remains unidentified.

V lost 2 bases to trimming and J lost 3 bases, with 10 bases between them. Germline V CDR1 and CDR2: MNHEY, SVGEGT. CDR3 length: 15 amino acids. This sequence joins TRBV6-2 or TRBV6-3 and TRBJ2-2, with D maybe TRBD1 (5 bases). This clonotype originated in a person aged 18-60 years who received the Ad26.COV2.S COVID-19 vaccine or a placebo. Sequences were derived from peripheral blood, sampled in a trial of Ad26.COV2.S vaccine versus placebo. The CDR3 DNA follows: TGTGCCAGCAGTTACAGGGGTTTTCACACCGGGGAGCTGTTTTTT. Amino acids: CASSYRGFHTGELFF.